The sequence of this TCR beta chain was determined in a study of CD8 T cells in Susac syndrome. While serving as controls, healthy donors were matched for age and sex. RNA was extracted with the RNeasy kit, and a quantity of roughly 0.45 to 1 ug was reverse transcribed using random hexamers. TCRdb called the immunoSEQ multiplex PCR reads again in MiXCR, with one record for every CDR3 protein. In the table there are about 130,000 distinct CDR3 sequences, roughly 95% of which are singletons. Germline loops: CDR1 SGDLS, CDR2 YYNGEE. This CDR3 region has 16 residues. J gave up 1 base and V 1 base, and 6 bases lay outside the gene matches.

The chain links TRBV9 to TRBJ2-7; 9 bases fit TRBD1. The receptor comes from a human donor in good health. The sequenced material came from CD4+ T cells from PBMCs. CDR3 DNA: TGTGCCAGCAGCGTATGGGACAGGGATCGGTCCTACGAGCAGTACTTC. This encodes CASSVWDRDRSYEQYF.